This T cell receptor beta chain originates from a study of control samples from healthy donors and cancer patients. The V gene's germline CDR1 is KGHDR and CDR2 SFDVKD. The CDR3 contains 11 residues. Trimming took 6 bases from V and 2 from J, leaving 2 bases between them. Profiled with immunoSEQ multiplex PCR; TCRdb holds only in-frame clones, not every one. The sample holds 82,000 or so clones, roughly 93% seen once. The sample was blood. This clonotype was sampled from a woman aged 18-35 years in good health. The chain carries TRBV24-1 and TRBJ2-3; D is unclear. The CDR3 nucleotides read TGTGCCACCAGTTCCACAGATACGCAGTATTTT. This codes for CATSSTDTQYF.